Listed below are T cell receptor beta chains from one sample, sequenced in a study of CD8 T cells in ankylosing spondylitis. One entry per CDR3 protein results from TCRdb running MiXCR on the 5' RACE reads. The sample has hundreds of thousands of distinct CDR3 sequences, over 9.5% seen once. The sequenced sample consisted of blood, either unsorted or a sorted T cell fraction (not recorded which). The source of these receptors is a male donor with ankylosing spondylitis. Both conserved end residues are part of each CDR3. The order of the fields is V gene, clone size, J gene, D gene, CDR3 DNA, CDR3 protein. D genes are given only for firm matches. Clone size is not always given. Where it is, it says once, few, many or a class for expanded clones.

v_call: TRBV7-2
clone_size: few
j_call: TRBJ2-3
d_call: TRBD2
cdr3_nt: TGTGCCAGCAGCGCCTCGGGACTATACACAGATACGCAGTATTTT
cdr3_aa: CASSASGLYTDTQYF

v_call: TRBV25-1
clone_size: -
j_call: TRBJ1-1
d_call: TRBD1
cdr3_nt: TGTGCCAGCAGTGCAACAGGGGGCCTTGAAGCTTTCTTT
cdr3_aa: CASSATGGLEAFF

v_call: TRBV4-3
clone_size: -
j_call: TRBJ2-3
d_call: -
cdr3_nt: TGCGCCAGCAGCCAAGAAGGGCCGAGCGCGCAGTATTTT
cdr3_aa: CASSQEGPSAQYF

v_call: TRBV9
clone_size: -
j_call: TRBJ1-1
d_call: TRBD1
cdr3_nt: TGTGCCAGCAGCCCCAGGGGGCGAGGCACTTCCGCGAACACTGAAGCTTTCTTT
cdr3_aa: CASSPRGRGTSANTEAFF

v_call: TRBV29-1
clone_size: -
j_call: TRBJ2-6
d_call: -
cdr3_nt: TGCAGCGTTAGACAAAGATCTGCGGCCAACGTCCTGACTTTC
cdr3_aa: CSVRQRSAANVLTF

v_call: TRBV20-1
clone_size: -
j_call: TRBJ2-3
d_call: TRBD1
cdr3_nt: TGCAGTGCTAGAGGCCCACAGGGGGGAGTTACGCAGTATTTT
cdr3_aa: CSARGPQGGVTQYF

v_call: TRBV20-1
clone_size: few
j_call: TRBJ2-5
d_call: TRBD2
cdr3_nt: TGCAGTGCTAGCCCTAGACTAGCGGGGCAAACAGAGACCCAGTACTTC
cdr3_aa: CSASPRLAGQTETQYF

v_call: TRBV12-3/TRBV12-4
clone_size: -
j_call: TRBJ2-2
d_call: TRBD1
cdr3_nt: TGTGCCAGCACCAAAAGAACAGGGGGTTACACCGGGGAGCTGTTTTTT
cdr3_aa: CASTKRTGGYTGELFF

v_call: TRBV12-3/TRBV12-4
clone_size: few
j_call: TRBJ1-1
d_call: TRBD1
cdr3_nt: TGTGCCAGCAGTTTGGCTAGGGGGCTGTTTCGAGCTTTCTTT
cdr3_aa: CASSLARGLFRAFF

v_call: TRBV11-2
clone_size: -
j_call: TRBJ2-2
d_call: -
cdr3_nt: TGTGCCAGCAGCCCCTGGAAAGACACCGGGGAGCTGTTTTTT
cdr3_aa: CASSPWKDTGELFF

v_call: TRBV5-1
clone_size: few
j_call: TRBJ2-5
d_call: -
cdr3_nt: TGCGCCAGCAGTATAGAGCACCAAGAGACCCAGTACTTC
cdr3_aa: CASSIEHQETQYF

v_call: TRBV29-1
clone_size: many
j_call: TRBJ1-1
d_call: TRBD1
cdr3_nt: TGCAGCGTTGGAAAGGGGGCGGACGTCTACACTGAAGCTTTCTTT
cdr3_aa: CSVGKGADVYTEAFF

v_call: TRBV20-1
clone_size: many
j_call: TRBJ2-7
d_call: -
cdr3_nt: TGCAGTGCCCGCAGGGTTAACGAGCAGTACTTC
cdr3_aa: CSARRVNEQYF

v_call: TRBV7-2
clone_size: many
j_call: TRBJ2-7
d_call: TRBD2
cdr3_nt: TGTGCCAGCAGCTTACTTAGCGGGTACGAGCAGTACTTC
cdr3_aa: CASSLLSGYEQYF

v_call: TRBV7-2
clone_size: many
j_call: TRBJ2-7
d_call: -
cdr3_nt: TGTGCCAGCAGCCCCGCGGAGACCTACGAGCAGTACTTC
cdr3_aa: CASSPAETYEQYF

v_call: TRBV5-1
clone_size: -
j_call: TRBJ2-1
d_call: TRBD2
cdr3_nt: TGCGCCAGCAGCTTGACTAGCGGGAGACCCTCCTACAATGAGCAGTTCTTC
cdr3_aa: CASSLTSGRPSYNEQFF

v_call: TRBV18
clone_size: few
j_call: TRBJ1-2
d_call: -
cdr3_nt: TGTGCCAGCTCACAAACGACAATATTTTTGGCTAACTACACCTTC
cdr3_aa: CASSQTTIFLANYTF

v_call: TRBV20-1
clone_size: few
j_call: TRBJ1-4
d_call: TRBD1
cdr3_nt: TGCAGTGCCGACGCCGGGACAGGCGATGAAAAACTGTTTTTT
cdr3_aa: CSADAGTGDEKLFF

v_call: TRBV7-9
clone_size: few
j_call: TRBJ1-5
d_call: -
cdr3_nt: TGTGCCAGCAGCTTAGAAACAGGGCGAAGGAGCAATCAGCCCCAGCATTTT
cdr3_aa: CASSLETGRRSNQPQHF

v_call: TRBV20-1
clone_size: few
j_call: TRBJ2-2
d_call: -
cdr3_nt: TGCAGTGCCAGAGGGACCACGAACACCGGGGAGCTGTTTTTT
cdr3_aa: CSARGTTNTGELFF

v_call: TRBV20-1
clone_size: -
j_call: TRBJ1-2
d_call: -
cdr3_nt: TGCAGTGCTTATACCCGCGGCGGGGCAGACTATGGCTACACCTTC
cdr3_aa: CSAYTRGGADYGYTF

v_call: TRBV5-1
clone_size: few
j_call: TRBJ2-5
d_call: -
cdr3_nt: TGCGCCAGCAGCCTGGACTATCCCGGGACCCAGTACTTC
cdr3_aa: CASSLDYPGTQYF

v_call: TRBV20-1
clone_size: -
j_call: TRBJ2-3
d_call: -
cdr3_nt: TGCAGTGCAGACAGCCAAAGCACAGATACGCAGTATTTT
cdr3_aa: CSADSQSTDTQYF

v_call: TRBV12-3/TRBV12-4
clone_size: -
j_call: TRBJ2-4
d_call: -
cdr3_nt: TGTGCCAGCAGTTCGGACTCCCGGGCCAAAAACATTCAGTACTTC
cdr3_aa: CASSSDSRAKNIQYF

v_call: TRBV27
clone_size: -
j_call: TRBJ2-7
d_call: TRBD1
cdr3_nt: TGTGCCAGCAGCGCCATACAGGGGGTCCCGCGTGAGCAGTACTTC
cdr3_aa: CASSAIQGVPREQYF

v_call: TRBV6-1
clone_size: few
j_call: TRBJ2-7
d_call: -
cdr3_nt: TGTGCCAGCAGGGACTTAGCCTACGAGCAGTACTTC
cdr3_aa: CASRDLAYEQYF

v_call: TRBV12-3/TRBV12-4
clone_size: -
j_call: TRBJ1-5
d_call: -
cdr3_nt: TGTGCCAGCAGGCAGGAATACAATCAGCCCCAGCATTTT
cdr3_aa: CASRQEYNQPQHF

v_call: TRBV7-2
clone_size: few
j_call: TRBJ2-7
d_call: -
cdr3_nt: TGTGCCAGCAGCTTCGCGGCAGAGTACTACGAGCAGTACTTC
cdr3_aa: CASSFAAEYYEQYF

v_call: TRBV27
clone_size: -
j_call: TRBJ2-7
d_call: -
cdr3_nt: TGTGCCAGCAGTTTACGACATGGCGAGCAGTACTTC
cdr3_aa: CASSLRHGEQYF

v_call: TRBV9
clone_size: few
j_call: TRBJ1-1
d_call: TRBD1
cdr3_nt: TGTGCCAGCAGCGTAGATACAGGGGGCGGCACTGAAGCTTTCTTT
cdr3_aa: CASSVDTGGGTEAFF

v_call: TRBV20-1
clone_size: many
j_call: TRBJ1-3
d_call: -
cdr3_nt: TGCAGTGCTACCCACGGATCCTCGGGAAACACCATATATTTT
cdr3_aa: CSATHGSSGNTIYF

v_call: TRBV20-1
clone_size: few
j_call: TRBJ2-7
d_call: -
cdr3_nt: TGCAGTGCGGAACCTCTGGGGTTCTCCTACGAGCAGTACTTC
cdr3_aa: CSAEPLGFSYEQYF

v_call: TRBV7-3
clone_size: -
j_call: TRBJ2-5
d_call: TRBD1
cdr3_nt: TGTGCCAGCAGCCGCGACAGGGGTCTTCAAGAGACCCAGTACTTC
cdr3_aa: CASSRDRGLQETQYF

v_call: TRBV20-1
clone_size: -
j_call: TRBJ1-1
d_call: TRBD1
cdr3_nt: TGCAGTGCTAGAAAGACAGGGAGGATGAACACTGAAGCTTTCTTT
cdr3_aa: CSARKTGRMNTEAFF

v_call: TRBV7-9
clone_size: -
j_call: TRBJ1-4
d_call: -
cdr3_nt: TGTGCCAGCAGCGGGACATACGAAAAACTGTTTTTT
cdr3_aa: CASSGTYEKLFF

v_call: TRBV12-3/TRBV12-4
clone_size: -
j_call: TRBJ2-1
d_call: -
cdr3_nt: TGTGCCACTGAGTGGCGGCTATCTTCGGAGCAGTTCTTC
cdr3_aa: CATEWRLSSEQFF

v_call: TRBV27
clone_size: few
j_call: TRBJ2-7
d_call: -
cdr3_nt: TGTGCCAGCGGACGCCAAGGGGGGGCCTACGAGCAGTACTTC
cdr3_aa: CASGRQGGAYEQYF

v_call: TRBV20-1
clone_size: -
j_call: TRBJ2-3
d_call: -
cdr3_nt: TGCAGTGCTCCGGAGCGGACACCCACAGATACGCAGTATTTT
cdr3_aa: CSAPERTPTDTQYF

v_call: TRBV7-2
clone_size: few
j_call: TRBJ2-3
d_call: TRBD2
cdr3_nt: TGTGCCAGCAGCTTAGCGGGAGGGCCCTTAGAGACGCAGTATTTT
cdr3_aa: CASSLAGGPLETQYF

v_call: TRBV11-2
clone_size: -
j_call: TRBJ2-3
d_call: TRBD2
cdr3_nt: TGTGCCAGCAGCATCATCTGGTGGCGGGGGGCTAGCACAGATACGCAGTATTTT
cdr3_aa: CASSIIWWRGASTDTQYF

v_call: TRBV20-1
clone_size: -
j_call: TRBJ2-3
d_call: -
cdr3_nt: TGCAGTGCTAGTCCCGATTGGGATACGCAGTATTTT
cdr3_aa: CSASPDWDTQYF

v_call: TRBV5-1
clone_size: few
j_call: TRBJ1-1
d_call: -
cdr3_nt: TGCGCCAGCAGCTGGAATAGGGCAGGCTCTAACACTGAAGCTTTCTTT
cdr3_aa: CASSWNRAGSNTEAFF

v_call: TRBV7-2
clone_size: -
j_call: TRBJ2-1
d_call: TRBD1
cdr3_nt: TGTGCCAGCAGCTTAGTGCAGGGGGCCGGATATGAGCAGTTCTTC
cdr3_aa: CASSLVQGAGYEQFF

v_call: TRBV12-3/TRBV12-4
clone_size: many
j_call: TRBJ1-5
d_call: -
cdr3_nt: TGTGCCAGCACCCCGGACGGGATTAATCAGCCCCAGCATTTT
cdr3_aa: CASTPDGINQPQHF

v_call: TRBV5-1
clone_size: few
j_call: TRBJ2-5
d_call: -
cdr3_nt: TGCGCCAGCAGCGCACTAGGGATCGAGGAGACCCAGTACTTC
cdr3_aa: CASSALGIEETQYF

v_call: TRBV20-1
clone_size: -
j_call: TRBJ1-1
d_call: TRBD1
cdr3_nt: TGCAGTGCTAGGGGTGGACAGGGGGGAAGCACTGAAGCTTTCTTT
cdr3_aa: CSARGGQGGSTEAFF

v_call: TRBV10-3
clone_size: many
j_call: TRBJ2-3
d_call: -
cdr3_nt: TGTGCCATCAGTGATCGGGGTAGCTACACAGATACGCAGTATTTT
cdr3_aa: CAISDRGSYTDTQYF

v_call: TRBV20-1
clone_size: -
j_call: TRBJ1-5
d_call: -
cdr3_nt: TGCAGTGCTTCCAGGGCATACAGCAATCAGCCCCAGCATTTT
cdr3_aa: CSASRAYSNQPQHF

v_call: TRBV7-8
clone_size: few
j_call: TRBJ1-2
d_call: -
cdr3_nt: TGTGCCAGCAGCTTTCAGGGGAGGGACTATGGCTACACCTTC
cdr3_aa: CASSFQGRDYGYTF

v_call: TRBV6-2/TRBV6-3
clone_size: -
j_call: TRBJ2-1
d_call: -
cdr3_nt: TGTGCCAGCAGTTCCCTGGGGGGTCCCCTTACCTACAATGAGCAGTTCTTC
cdr3_aa: CASSSLGGPLTYNEQFF

v_call: TRBV29-1
clone_size: few
j_call: TRBJ1-1
d_call: -
cdr3_nt: TGCAGCGTTAAACGCAGGGTTCTAGACGGAGCTTTCTTT
cdr3_aa: CSVKRRVLDGAFF

v_call: TRBV29-1
clone_size: many
j_call: TRBJ2-1
d_call: TRBD2
cdr3_nt: TGCAGCGTTGATTTCGGGGGGGATGAGCAGTTCTTC
cdr3_aa: CSVDFGGDEQFF

v_call: TRBV6-1
clone_size: -
j_call: TRBJ2-1
d_call: -
cdr3_nt: TGTGCCAGCAGTGAACCCTCGACGCTGGGACGGGGGTTCTTC
cdr3_aa: CASSEPSTLGRGFF

v_call: TRBV4-1
clone_size: -
j_call: TRBJ2-1
d_call: -
cdr3_nt: TGCGCCAGCACACAAGCCGATGAGCAGTTCTTC
cdr3_aa: CASTQADEQFF

v_call: TRBV20-1
clone_size: -
j_call: TRBJ2-3
d_call: -
cdr3_nt: TGCAGTGCTACCCGGGTTAGCGGCCGGAGGACAGATACGCAGTATTTT
cdr3_aa: CSATRVSGRRTDTQYF

v_call: TRBV20-1
clone_size: many
j_call: TRBJ2-1
d_call: TRBD2
cdr3_nt: TGCAGTGCTAGAGACCTAGCGGAAACTGGGAGGCTGTTCTTC
cdr3_aa: CSARDLAETGRLFF

v_call: TRBV20-1
clone_size: few
j_call: TRBJ2-3
d_call: -
cdr3_nt: TGCAGTGCCCCCCATAGCACAGATACGCAGTATTTT
cdr3_aa: CSAPHSTDTQYF

v_call: TRBV12-3/TRBV12-4
clone_size: many
j_call: TRBJ1-5
d_call: -
cdr3_nt: TGTGCCAGCAGTTTGGAGGGAAGAGGTGATCAGCCCCAGCATTTT
cdr3_aa: CASSLEGRGDQPQHF

v_call: TRBV7-9
clone_size: -
j_call: TRBJ2-5
d_call: TRBD2
cdr3_nt: TGTGCCAGCAGCTCTTACCTGGGACTAGCCGCTCAAGAGACCCAGTACTTC
cdr3_aa: CASSSYLGLAAQETQYF

v_call: TRBV9
clone_size: -
j_call: TRBJ1-1
d_call: -
cdr3_nt: TGTGCCAGCAGCCCCCAAGCTTTGGGGAACACTGAAGCTTTCTTT
cdr3_aa: CASSPQALGNTEAFF